This paragraph reports one T cell receptor beta chain. The data originate from a study of T cells in Graves' hyperthyroidism and ophthalmopathy. The V and J ends lost 3 bases and 4 bases, in that order; junction bases with no gene match: 8. This CDR3 is 17 amino acids long. Germline-derived CDR1 and CDR2 are KGHDR and SFDVKD. Researchers amplified the TCR beta CDR3 regions from RNA transcripts. In the first-round RT-PCR of the TCR CDR3, the HTBI primer set was used. One entry per CDR3 protein results from TCRdb running MiXCR on the multiplex PCR reads. The sample lists 500,000 or so distinct CDR3 sequences, 16% seen once, with 29% in the top ten.

This chain uses TRBV24-1 with TRBJ1-1; 12 nucleotides match TRBD1. The sequencing input was blood. The clonotype comes from a woman aged 25 to 39 with Graves' ophthalmopathy. The CDR3 DNA sequence: TGTGCCACCAGTGATACGGGACAGGGGGCGCGGAGCACTGAAGCTTTCTTT. Translated, it gives CATSDTGQGARSTEAFF.